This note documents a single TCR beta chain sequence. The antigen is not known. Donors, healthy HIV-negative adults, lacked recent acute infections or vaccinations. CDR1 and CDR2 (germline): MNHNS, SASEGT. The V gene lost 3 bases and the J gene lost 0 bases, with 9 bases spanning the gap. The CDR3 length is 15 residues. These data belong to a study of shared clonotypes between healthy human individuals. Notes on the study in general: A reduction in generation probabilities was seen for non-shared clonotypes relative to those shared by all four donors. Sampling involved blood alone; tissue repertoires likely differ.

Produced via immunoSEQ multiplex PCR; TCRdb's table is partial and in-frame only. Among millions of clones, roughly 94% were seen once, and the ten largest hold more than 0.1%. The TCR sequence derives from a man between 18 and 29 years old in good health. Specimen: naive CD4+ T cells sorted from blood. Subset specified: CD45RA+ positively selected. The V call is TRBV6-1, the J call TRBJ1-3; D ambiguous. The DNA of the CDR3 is TGTGCCAGCAGTGACCTCCAGAGCTCTGGAAACACCATATATTTT. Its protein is CASSDLQSSGNTIYF.